Following are 26 T cell receptor beta chains from one sample sequenced in a study of blood T cells in healthy people across ages. The second PCR ran roughly 6 to 11 cycles with a sample-barcoded 5' primer and J-beta primers. TCRdb analysed the 5' RACE reads with MiXCR anew, one entry per CDR3 protein. The data hold over 700,000 distinct CDR3 sequences, with 40% to 65% observed a single time. The material sequenced was blood. These receptors all stem from a man older than 75 in good health.

DNA of the CDR3: TGTGCCAGCAGCCAAGAGTCCGGGTTGGGCACTGAAGCTTTCTTT. Translating it yields CASSQESGLGTEAFF. This chain links TRBV3-1 with TRBJ1-1; unclear D gene. The V gene lost 0 bases and the J gene lost 4 bases, with 12 bases spanning the gap. This CDR3 comprises 15 residues. The germline V gene has CDR1 LGHDT and CDR2 YNNKEL (reference sequence). Filled out from reference TRBV3-1 and TRBJ1-1, the complete variable domain reads DTAVSQTPKYLVTQMGNDKSIKCEQNLGHDTMYWYKQDSKKFLKIMFSYNNKELIINETVPNRFSPKSPDKAHLNLHINSLELGDSAVYFCASSQESGLGTEAFFGQGTRLTVV.

The chain uses TRBV2 and TRBJ2-3; D ambiguous. This CDR3 comprises 12 residues. Per germline, CDR1 SNHLY and CDR2 FYNNEI. Between the trimmed V and J ends, which lost 6 bases and 2 bases, there was a span of 6 bases. CDR3: CASRRNTDTQYF. CDR3 nucleotides: TGTGCCAGCAGGCGGAACACAGATACGCAGTATTTT.

The chain uses TRBV5-1 and TRBJ2-1; 12 nucleotides line up with TRBD2. The trim removed 0 bases at V and 3 bases at J, leaving 7 bases unmatched. CDR1 and CDR2 (germline): SGHRS, YFSETQ. This CDR3 is built from 18 residues. The CDR3: CASSLELAGGPLYNEQFF. The DNA for the CDR3 is TGCGCCAGCAGCTTGGAACTAGCGGGAGGCCCCCTCTACAATGAGCAGTTCTTC.

The chain employs TRBV29-1 and TRBJ2-7; 7 nucleotides match TRBD1. The germline CDR1 and CDR2 sequences are SQVTM and ANQGSEA. With V trimmed by 5 bases and J by 5 bases, 9 bases remained unmatched. CDR3 length equals 13 residues. The CDR3 protein is CSVRTGEFNEQYF. CDR3 sequence (DNA): TGCAGCGTTCGCACAGGGGAATTCAACGAGCAGTACTTC.

J is TRBJ2-1 and V is TRBV5-1; the match to TRBD2 covers 10 bases. In germline, CDR1 is SGHRS, CDR2 YFSETQ. V lost 3 bases and J lost 10; bases outside the gene matches: 4. This CDR3 region has 13 residues. In DNA, the CDR3 is TGCGCCAGCAGCTCGGCTAGCGGGAGCGAGCAGTTCTTC. Translated, it gives CASSSASGSEQFF.

The chain joins TRBV10-2 to TRBJ2-7; TRBD1 aligns across 8 bases. The ends lost 4 bases at V and 12 bases at J; junction bases unmatched: 14. CDR3 length: 14 residues. Germline V lookup: CDR1 WSHSY, CDR2 SAAADI. The CDR3 loop is CASSGGTGVGVGYF. The CDR3 DNA reads TGCGCCAGCAGTGGAGGGACAGGCGTCGGGGTCGGGTACTTC.

This clonotype was observed a handful of times. This chain joins TRBV5-6 and TRBJ2-7; D is uncertain. The DNA end lines up better with TRBJ2-4; the J call may be wrong. CDR1 is SGHDT, CDR2 YYEEEE, per germline. The CDR3 length is 16 residues. For the CDR3, the DNA is TGTGCCAGCAGCTTGAATGGGGATTTCGTCAAAAACATTCAGTACTTC. Translating gives CASSLNGDFVKNIQYF.

The chain combines TRBV20-1 with TRBJ2-2; D possibly corresponds to TRBD2 (6 bases). CDR3 length equals 15 residues. The germline gives CDR1 DFQATT, CDR2 SNEGSKA (reference sequence). Trimming removed 0 bases from V and 5 bases from J, with 13 bases in between. The chain's CDR3 is CSARDPTRPTGELFF. CDR3 coding DNA: TGCAGTGCTAGAGACCCGACTAGACCGACCGGGGAGCTGTTTTTT.

This chain uses TRBV2 with TRBJ1-5; D may be TRBD1 (6 bases). V was shortened by 7 bases and J by 4 bases, with 11 bases between the two germline ends. Germline V gene lookup returns CDR1 SNHLY and CDR2 FYNNEI. CDR3 length: 13 residues. CDR3 loop: CASTTGVNQPQHF. The CDR3 coding sequence is TGTGCCAGCACGACAGGTGTGAATCAGCCCCAGCATTTT.

V and J are TRBV29-1 and TRBJ2-3; 11 bases match TRBD2. CDR1 is SQVTM, CDR2 ANQGSEA, per germline. Trimming removed 5 bases from V and 0 bases from J; junction bases left unmatched: 7. This CDR3 is built from 16 residues. In nucleotides, the CDR3 is TGCAGCGTTCTTGGACTAGCGGGTTCTAGCACAGATACGCAGTATTTT. It yields the protein CSVLGLAGSSTDTQYF.

The V gene is TRBV7-2, the J gene TRBJ2-2, with D perhaps matching TRBD1 or TRBD2 (5 bases each). Germline assignment: CDR1 SGHTA and CDR2 FQGNSA. The V and J ends lost 1 base and 0 bases respectively, with 9 bases between them. This CDR3 is 16 amino acids long. The CDR3 sequence: CASSLVGPANTGELFF. CDR3 nucleotides: TGTGCCAGCAGCTTAGTGGGACCGGCGAACACCGGGGAGCTGTTTTTT.

As concerns this clonotype: A much larger clone lies one base from this, so it may be a read error. The chain combines TRBV7-2 with TRBJ2-5, with a tentative D call TRBD2 (5 bases). There are 14 residues in the CDR3. Germline assignment: CDR1 SGHTA and CDR2 FQGNSA. The CDR3 DNA reads TGTGCCAGCAACTTAACTAGGGCCCAAGAGACCCAGTACTTC. Encoded protein: CASNLTRAQETQYF.

The rearrangement uses TRBV29-1 and TRBJ1-1, with D possibly matching TRBD1 (6 bases). The ends were cut back, 4 bases at V and 5 bases at J, with 11 bases in the middle. This CDR3 comprises 12 residues. CDR1 is SQVTM and CDR2 is ANQGSEA in the germline V gene. CDR3 nucleotides: TGCAGCGTTGGGGCAGGGGTTACTGAAGCTTTCTTT. Protein product: CSVGAGVTEAFF.

This clonotype was counted only a few times. The chain carries TRBV11-2 and TRBJ2-3; 8 bases fit TRBD2. Germline trimming cut 3 bases from V and 4 bases from J; bases unmatched to any gene: 6. This CDR3 contains 15 residues. Per germline, CDR1 SGHAT and CDR2 FQNNGV. The CDR3: CASSFPAGGPDTQYF. The CDR3, as DNA: TGTGCCAGCAGCTTCCCGGCGGGAGGCCCAGATACGCAGTATTTT. The full variable domain, completed using reference TRBV11-2 and TRBJ2-3, is EAGVAQSPRYKIIEKRQSVAFWCNPISGHATLYWYQQILGQGPKLLIQFQNNGVVDDSQLPKDRFSAERLKGVDSTLKIQPAKLEDSAVYLCASSFPAGGPDTQYFGPGTRLTVL.

The chain uses TRBV4-1 and TRBJ2-5; D might be TRBD2 (5 bases). The CDR3 runs to 15 residues. The V and J ends lost 1 base and 5 bases respectively, with 14 bases between them. CDR1 and CDR2 from the germline V gene are MGHRA and YSYEKL. The CDR3 protein is CASSQVPGRTETQYF. The DNA for the CDR3 is TGCGCCAGCAGCCAAGTCCCCGGAAGGACTGAGACCCAGTACTTC.

V and J are TRBV5-1 and TRBJ2-5; no clear D. V was trimmed by 1 base and J by 5 bases, leaving 6 bases between them. From germline, CDR1 is SGHRS and CDR2 YFSETQ. CDR3 length: 12 amino acids. CDR3 sequence (DNA): TGCGCCAGCAGCTTGAGCGATGAGACCCAGTACTTC. It is translated as CASSLSDETQYF.

V and J are TRBV3-1 and TRBJ2-1, with a weak D call TRBD2 (5 bases). Germline CDR1 reads LGHDT; CDR2 reads YNNKEL (reference sequence). The V end lost 0 bases, the J end lost 0 bases, and 15 bases lay between the germline ends. This CDR3 is built from 18 residues. CDR3 DNA sequence: TGTGCCAGCAGCCAAGAAAGGAGGACCCCAAGCTCCTACAATGAGCAGTTCTTC. Encoded protein: CASSQERRTPSSYNEQFF.

This clonotype was observed a single time. This chain connects TRBV7-9 to TRBJ2-1, with TRBD2 as a possible D gene (5 bases). This CDR3 has 17 residues. CDR1 and CDR2 (germline): SEHNR, FQNEAQ (reference sequence). The ends were cut back, 5 bases at V and 0 bases at J, with 17 bases in the middle. CDR3 region: CASSPLVGLSSYNEQFF. CDR3 nucleotide sequence: TGTGCCAGCAGCCCCCTTGTCGGACTGAGCTCCTACAATGAGCAGTTCTTC.

About this clonotype: Sequence at one end of the junction differs from germline and may be a read error. The rearrangement uses TRBV4-1 and TRBJ2-1; D is uncertain. Germline CDR1 is MGHRA and CDR2 is YSYEKL. The CDR3 is made up of 13 amino acids. This CDR3 is CASGQDRSDEQFF. The CDR3 DNA is TGCGCCAGCGGCCAAGATAGATCGGATGAGCAGTTCTTC.

In this sample, this clonotype turned up a few times. The J gene is TRBJ2-7, the V gene TRBV7-3; 9 nucleotides agree with TRBD1. Germline-derived CDR1 and CDR2 are SGHTA and FQGTGA. This CDR3 is 16 amino acids long. The V gene end was trimmed by 5 bases and the J gene end by 4 bases; junction bases not matched to a gene: 12. The CDR3 reads CASSPLPGQGLYEQYF. CDR3 bases: TGTGCCAGCAGCCCCCTACCGGGACAGGGTTTATACGAGCAGTACTTC.

The chain links TRBV29-1 to TRBJ1-2; no clear D. V lost 2 bases, J lost 4 bases, and 14 bases lay in between. The CDR3 has 14 residues. Germline assignment: CDR1 SQVTM and CDR2 ANQGSEA. The DNA of the CDR3 is TGCAGCGTTGAAATTGGGGTTACGACCTATGGCTACACCTTC. As protein: CSVEIGVTTYGYTF. Looking up the rest from reference TRBV29-1 and TRBJ1-2 gives the full variable domain: SAVISQKPSRDICQRGTSLTIQCQVDSQVTMMFWYRQQPGQSLTLIATANQGSEATYESGFVIDKFPISRPNLTFSTLTVSNMSPEDSSIYLCSVEIGVTTYGYTFGSGTRLTVV.

J is TRBJ2-4 and V is TRBV3-1, with 7 nucleotides matching TRBD1. The germline V gene encodes CDR1 LGHDT and CDR2 YNNKEL (reference sequence). The junction had 6 bases not matched to a gene; V was cut back by 0 bases and J by 4 bases. This CDR3 is built from 16 residues. CDR3 in DNA: TGTGCCAGCAGCCAAGAAGCCTCAGGGGGTAAAAACATTCAGTACTTC. Translation: CASSQEASGGKNIQYF.

The chain carries TRBV2 and TRBJ2-5, with D perhaps TRBD1 (6 bases). Gene TRBJ2-7 matches the end of the DNA better, so the J call may be wrong. The CDR3 covers 13 residues. Germline CDR1 is SNHLY and CDR2 is FYNNEI. CDR3: CASSETGIHEQYF. DNA for the CDR3: TGTGCCAGCAGTGAAACAGGGATCCACGAGCAGTACTTC.

The rearrangement links TRBV20-1 to TRBJ2-1; D is undetermined. Trimming took off 6 bases at V and 8 bases at J, with 20 bases between the two ends. The CDR3 covers 14 residues. In germline, CDR1 is DFQATT, CDR2 SNEGSKA (reference sequence). The CDR3 DNA follows: TGCAGTGCCTATCCCACCGGTTTTGGTCATGAGCAGTTCTTC. This translates into CSAYPTGFGHEQFF.

This clonotype turned up a few times. The V and J genes are TRBV7-2 and TRBJ1-6; D might be TRBD1 (5 bases). The CDR3 sequence is 17 residues long. Trimming removed 4 bases at V and 10 bases at J, with 23 bases between. Per the germline V gene, CDR1 is SGHTA and CDR2 is FQGNSA. CDR3 sequence: CASSSPWGGGNESPLHF. The CDR3, as DNA: TGTGCCAGCAGCTCCCCCTGGGGCGGTGGAAATGAATCACCCCTCCACTTT.

In nucleotides, the CDR3 is TGTGCCTGGAATGGGGGTACAGATACGCAGTATTTT. It translates to CAWNGGTDTQYF. This chain connects TRBV30 to TRBJ2-3; the D call may be TRBD1 or TRBD2 (5 bases each). Germline CDR1 and CDR2: GTSNPN and SVGIG (reference sequence). The V end was cut by 4 bases, the J end by 3 bases, with 8 bases between. The CDR3 is 12 amino acids.